The 5 T cell receptor beta chains given below trace back to one sample, sequenced in a study of T-cell reconstitution after alpha-beta-depleted transplantation in children (dated by TCRdb to the mid-2010s). Library preparation employed PCR. TCRdb records Illumina HiSeq 2500 as the sequencer. To normalize quantification of the TCRbeta repertoire, the TCR libraries were built with molecular barcoding that relied on unique molecular identifiers. TCRdb passed the public sequencing reads through fastp at Q25 and MiXCR, retaining productive beta sequences. All rows with the same CDR3 protein become a single entry with the most common DNA and genes. Recorded for this sample are hundreds of thousands of distinct CDR3 sequences; about 9.5% of them occurred a single time. Approximately 5.9% of the sample comes from the top ten. The sequencing used PBMCs from the stem cell graft donor, collected from the stem cell graft. The receptors were sampled from a human donor who donated a stem cell graft to a child with acute lymphoblastic leukemia.

The table lists this clonotype with a few counts. The V gene is TRBV20-1, the J gene TRBJ2-1; D is perhaps TRBD1 (5 bases). Germline V gene data show CDR1 as DFQATT and CDR2 as SNEGSKA (reference sequence). The CDR3 runs 14 residues. Trimming took off 2 bases at V and 4 bases at J, with 12 bases between the two ends. The CDR3: CSARLQGWYNEQFF. CDR3 sequence (DNA): TGCAGTGCTAGATTGCAGGGTTGGTACAATGAGCAGTTCTTC.

J is TRBJ2-7 and V is TRBV20-1; unclear D gene. CDR3 length equals 15 residues. The germline gives CDR1 DFQATT, CDR2 SNEGSKA (reference sequence). V was pared by 6 bases and J by 0 bases, with 18 bases between. The CDR3 DNA sequence: TGCAGTGCGGATCCGATGACTTCCGACTCCTACGAGCAGTACTTC. It yields the protein CSADPMTSDSYEQYF.

The table lists this clonotype with a few counts. V gene TRBV3-1 combines with J gene TRBJ1-1; tentative D call: TRBD1 (6 bases). Germline V gives CDR1 LGHDT, CDR2 YNNKEL (reference sequence). The CDR3 is 16 residues long. The ends were cut back, 1 base at V and 6 bases at J, with 18 bases in the middle. CDR3 loop: CASSQGGQGTHAEAFF. In DNA form, the CDR3 reads TGTGCCAGCAGCCAAGGGGGCCAGGGGACTCACGCTGAAGCTTTCTTT.

The sample holds many counts of this clonotype. The genes are TRBV5-5 and TRBJ1-5; TRBD1 matches 9 bases. The germline gives CDR1 SGHKS, CDR2 YYEKEE (reference sequence). V shed 3 bases and J 5 bases; nucleotides not matched to a gene: 6. This CDR3 is built from 15 residues. The CDR3 coding sequence is TGTGCCAGCAGCTCCCGGGACAGGGTGGATCAGCCCCAGCATTTT. Amino acid sequence: CASSSRDRVDQPQHF.

There are many counts of this clonotype. The chain couples TRBV7-6 to TRBJ1-5; possible D gene TRBD1, 5 bases. This CDR3 has 16 amino acids. CDR1 is SGHVS and CDR2 is FNYEAQ in the germline V gene. V was clipped by 1 base and J by 5 bases, with 15 bases between them. The CDR3 reads CASSLGGQGLHQPQHF. The CDR3, as DNA: TGTGCCAGCAGCTTAGGCGGCCAGGGTCTCCATCAGCCCCAGCATTTT.